This TCR beta chain originates from a study of graft-versus-host responses after intestinal transplantation. This CDR3 has 15 amino acids. CDR1 is SGHAT and CDR2 is FQNNGV in the germline V gene. Germline trimming cut 5 bases from V and 6 bases from J; bases unmatched to any gene: 7. A few counts support this clone. Plates contained about 200,000 CFSE-labeled responder cells and about 200,000 irradiated, violet-dye-labeled stimulator cells. Only in-frame clones appear in the TCRdb table, and some are missing; sequencing was by immunoSEQ multiplex PCR. The table shows roughly 9,200 clones, with 25% to 40% occurring only once.

The receptor was derived from a human patient who was an organ donor for intestinal transplantation. The chain recombines TRBV11-2 with TRBJ2-1; 10 nucleotides match TRBD2. The sequences come from alloreactive CD8+ T cells from a mixed lymphocyte reaction culture, collected before transplantation. Sample subset: CFSE-low proliferating T cells sorted from roughly 6-day pre-transplant mixed lymphocyte reaction (GvH or HvG direction). CDR3 protein: CASSLRAGGGNEQFF. Written as DNA, the CDR3 is TGTGCCAGCAGCCTGCGAGCGGGGGGGGGCAATGAGCAGTTCTTC. Full variable domain (outside the CDR3, taken from reference TRBV11-2 and TRBJ2-1): EAGVAQSPRYKIIEKRQSVAFWCNPISGHATLYWYQQILGQGPKLLIQFQNNGVVDDSQLPKDRFSAERLKGVDSTLKIQPAKLEDSAVYLCASSLRAGGGNEQFFGPGTRLTVL.